Below are 17 T cell receptor beta chains sequenced from a single sample in a study of blood T cell repertoires in COVID-19. Profiling relied on immunoSEQ multiplex PCR, and the TCRdb table lists in-frame clones only, not all of them. The sample lists 250,000 or so clones; roughly nine tenths were seen once. The source material was PBMCs or T cells enriched from blood (not recorded which). All receptors come from a man aged 25-45 years who had recovered from COVID-19.

The chain's CDR3 is CASSRLAGGPPEQYF. The CDR3 nucleotides read TGTGCCAGCAGCCGCTTAGCGGGGGGGCCTCCTGAGCAGTACTTC. The chain uses TRBV7-9 and TRBJ2-7; 11 bases match TRBD2. V was pared by 5 bases and J by 7 bases, with 10 bases of the junction left unmatched. CDR3 length: 15 residues. CDR1 SEHNR and CDR2 FQNEAQ come from the germline V gene (reference sequence).

This chain uses TRBV3-1 (or the pseudogene TRBV3-2) with TRBJ1-6; D ambiguous. The CDR3 contains 17 residues. V was cut by 4 bases and J by 5 bases, with 18 bases left in between. Germline CDR1 LGHDT, CDR2 YNNKEL (reference sequence). CDR3 region: CASSLLRERLNNSPLHF. CDR3 DNA sequence: TGTGCCAGCAGCCTCCTGAGGGAGAGATTAAATAATTCACCCCTCCACTTT.

The chain combines TRBV7-9 with TRBJ2-5; 7 nucleotides align to TRBD2. V lost 3 bases and J lost 2; bases outside the gene matches: 15. Looked up from germline, CDR1 is SEHNR and CDR2 is FQNEAQ (reference sequence). The CDR3 sequence is 18 residues long. DNA for the CDR3: TGTGCCAGCAGCTTCATGCGGCTAGCGGACGCCTTACAAGAGACCCAGTACTTC. It encodes CASSFMRLADALQETQYF.

This clone turned up a few times. The CDR3 is CAIRAGLAGPYEQYF. The CDR3 nucleotides read TGTGCCATCAGGGCGGGACTAGCGGGTCCCTACGAGCAGTACTTC. The rearrangement joins TRBV10-3 to TRBJ2-7, with TRBD2 matching over 12 bases. Trimming at V came to 6 bases and at J to 2 bases, leaving 5 bases not matched to a gene. Germline V CDR1 and CDR2: ENHRY, SYGVKD. The CDR3 runs to 15 residues.

CDR3 region: CASSPGTARNTIYF. DNA for the CDR3: TGTGCCAGCAGTCCCGGGACAGCTCGAAACACCATATATTTT. This rearrangement joins TRBV6-5 to TRBJ1-3, with 7 bases lining up with TRBD1. After removal of 5 bases from V and 5 bases from J, the junction contained 6 bases not matched to a gene. Germline assignment: CDR1 MNHEY and CDR2 SVGAGI. The CDR3 covers 14 residues.

This chain uses TRBV30 with TRBJ2-7, with D unclear. Looked up from germline, CDR1 is GTSNPN and CDR2 is SVGIG (reference sequence). Trimming took 2 bases from V and 2 from J, leaving 10 bases between them. The CDR3 length is 13 residues. Here the CDR3 reads CAWSFESPYEQYF. CDR3 nucleotide sequence: TGTGCCTGGAGTTTCGAAAGCCCCTACGAGCAGTACTTC.

This clone was observed a single time. The chain combines TRBV10-1 with TRBJ2-2, with TRBD1 matching 9 bases. J gave up 5 bases and V 9 bases, and 7 bases lay outside the gene matches. CDR3 length equals 14 residues. Germline lookup yields CDR1 WNHNN and CDR2 SYGVQD (reference sequence). This chain's CDR3 is CASNTGQGTGELFF. The CDR3, as DNA: TGCGCCAGTAACACGGGACAGGGAACCGGGGAGCTGTTTTTT.

This clone showed up just once. The V and J genes are TRBV7-9 and TRBJ1-1; D remains ambiguous. The CDR3 consists of 12 residues. Germline assignment: CDR1 SEHNR and CDR2 FQNEAQ (reference sequence). Trimming removed 3 bases from V and 9 bases from J, with 11 bases in between. The CDR3 loop reads CASSLEVGKAFF. The CDR3 DNA follows: TGTGCCAGCAGCTTGGAGGTTGGGAAAGCTTTCTTT.

The chain joins TRBV19 to TRBJ1-1, with TRBD1 matching over 10 bases. The CDR3 totals 15 residues. Losses at the gene ends were 3 bases for V and 6 bases for J; bases not matched to a gene: 7. The germline CDR1 and CDR2 sequences are LNHDA and SQIVND (reference sequence). This CDR3 is CASSMGTGALPEAFF. The CDR3 DNA is TGTGCCAGTAGTATGGGGACAGGGGCTCTCCCTGAAGCTTTCTTT. Combining the CDR3 with reference TRBV19 and TRBJ1-1 gives the whole variable domain DGGITQSPKYLFRKEGQNVTLSCEQNLNHDAMYWYRQDPGQGLRLIYYSQIVNDFQKGDIAEGYSVSREKKESFPLTVTSAQKNPTAFYLCASSMGTGALPEAFFGQGTRLTVV.

This clone has a single count. The chain is built from TRBV24-1 and TRBJ1-1; D possibly corresponds to TRBD1 (5 bases). V was clipped by 6 bases and J by 6 bases, with 7 bases between them. The CDR3 length is 11 residues. Germline V CDR1 and CDR2: KGHDR, SFDVKD. The CDR3 protein is CATSWGAEAFF. The DNA of the CDR3 is TGTGCCACCAGTTGGGGGGCTGAAGCTTTCTTT.

The rearrangement joins TRBV30 to TRBJ1-6; D remains ambiguous. The germline gives CDR1 GTSNPN, CDR2 SVGIG (reference sequence). The CDR3 loop spans 13 amino acids. V gave up 6 bases and J gave up 12 bases, with 18 bases separating them. CDR3 bases: TGTGCCTGCTTCGCGACTACAAACAGACCCCTCCACTTT. Translation gives CACFATTNRPLHF.

V gene TRBV4-1 combines with J gene TRBJ1-1; D remains ambiguous. This CDR3 has 14 amino acids. V was cut by 1 base and J by 1 base, with 7 bases left in between. CDR1 MGHRA and CDR2 YSYEKL come from the germline V gene. Written as DNA, the CDR3 is TGCGCCAGCAGCCAAGCCAGAAGGAACACTGAAGCTTTCTTT. It translates to CASSQARRNTEAFF.

The gene calls are TRBV27 and TRBJ2-1; D call uncertain. Trimming removed 3 bases from V and 5 bases from J, with 5 bases in between. The germline gives CDR1 MNHEY, CDR2 SMNVEV (reference sequence). The CDR3 has 12 amino acids. The CDR3 loop is CASSLGNNEQFF. The DNA for the CDR3 is TGTGCCAGCAGTTTGGGCAACAATGAGCAGTTCTTC.

The CDR3: CAIRTGGNTEAFF. The CDR3 DNA sequence: TGTGCCATCCGCACAGGGGGAAACACTGAAGCTTTCTTT. V gene TRBV10-3 combines with J gene TRBJ1-1, with 8 nucleotides matching TRBD1. V lost 8 bases to trimming and J lost 2 bases; unmatched junction nucleotides: 4. Germline CDR1 is ENHRY and CDR2 is SYGVKD. The CDR3 has 13 residues.

V is TRBV28 and J is TRBJ2-7; 10 bases agree with TRBD2. V lost 5 bases, J lost 3 bases, and 7 bases stayed unmatched. This CDR3 has 15 residues. Germline loops: CDR1 MDHEN, CDR2 SYDVKM. CDR3 DNA: TGTGCCAGCAGTACGACGGGACTAGCGAACTACGAGCAGTACTTC. It yields the protein CASSTTGLANYEQYF.

This clone was counted once. The rearrangement uses TRBV9 and TRBJ2-2; TRBD1 agrees at 8 bases. CDR1 SGDLS and CDR2 YYNGEE come from the germline V gene. This CDR3 is 18 amino acids long. V dropped 4 bases and J dropped 1; count of bases not matched to a gene: 12. In DNA form, the CDR3 reads TGTGCCAGCAGCCCCCGCGCAGGGGGACAGGTGAACACCGGGGAGCTGTTTTTT. Translating gives CASSPRAGGQVNTGELFF.

The rearrangement joins TRBV7-6 to TRBJ2-3; 7 nucleotides agree with TRBD1. This CDR3 is built from 18 residues. CDR1 is SGHVS and CDR2 is FNYEAQ in the germline V gene. V lost 5 bases, J lost 0 bases, and 14 bases stayed unmatched. CDR3 sequence reads: CASSLRQGGFYSTDTQYF. CDR3 bases: TGTGCCAGCAGCCTACGACAGGGCGGATTTTATAGCACAGATACGCAGTATTTT. The full variable domain, rest sourced from reference TRBV7-6 and TRBJ2-3, is GAGVSQSPRYKVTKRGQDVALRCDPISGHVSLYWYRQALGQGPEFLTYFNYEAQQDKSGLPNDRFSAERPEGSISTLTIQRTEQRDSAMYRCASSLRQGGFYSTDTQYFGPGTRLTVL.